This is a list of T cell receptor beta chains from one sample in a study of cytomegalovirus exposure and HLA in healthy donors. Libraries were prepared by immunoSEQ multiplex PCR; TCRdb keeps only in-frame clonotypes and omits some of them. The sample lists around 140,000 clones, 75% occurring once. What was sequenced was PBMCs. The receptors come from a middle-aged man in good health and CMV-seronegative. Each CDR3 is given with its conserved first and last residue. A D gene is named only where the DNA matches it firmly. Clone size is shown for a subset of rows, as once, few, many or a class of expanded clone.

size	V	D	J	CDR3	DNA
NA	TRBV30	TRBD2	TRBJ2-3	CAWSVGGGPSTDTQYF	TGTGCCTGGAGTGTGGGGGGGGGTCCGAGCACAGATACGCAGTATTTT
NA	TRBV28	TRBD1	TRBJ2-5	CASTGQGANQETQYF	TGTGCCAGCACCGGGCAGGGGGCCAATCAAGAGACCCAGTACTTC
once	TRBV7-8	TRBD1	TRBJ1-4	CASSSTTGRDEKLFF	TGTGCCAGCAGCTCAACGACAGGGCGCGATGAAAAACTGTTTTTT
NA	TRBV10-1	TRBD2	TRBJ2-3	CASSESKRGRDTQYF	TGCGCCAGCAGTGAGTCCAAGCGGGGTAGAGATACGCAGTATTTT
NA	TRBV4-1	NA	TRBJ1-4	CASSQKVAGIRINEKLFF	TGCGCCAGCAGCCAAAAAGTCGCAGGGATAAGGATCAATGAAAAACTGTTTTTT
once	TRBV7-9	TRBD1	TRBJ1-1	CASSLVLGQLNTEAFF	TGTGCCAGCAGCTTAGTTTTGGGACAGCTGAACACTGAAGCTTTCTTT
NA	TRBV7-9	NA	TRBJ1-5	CASSLAGSNNQPQHF	TGTGCCAGCAGCTTAGCGGGCAGCAACAATCAGCCCCAGCATTTT
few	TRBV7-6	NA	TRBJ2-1	CASSGVRDKQFF	TGTGCCAGCAGTGGGGTCAGGGACAAGCAGTTCTTC
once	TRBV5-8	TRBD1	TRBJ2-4	CASSFRGTKNIQYF	TGTGCCAGCAGCTTCAGGGGGACCAAAAACATTCAGTACTTC
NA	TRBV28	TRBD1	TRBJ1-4	CASSPGQELMKKLFF	TGTGCCAGCAGCCCTGGACAGGAACTAATGAAAAAACTGTTTTTT
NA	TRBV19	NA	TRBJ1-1	CASRGVEPVNTEAFF	TGTGCCAGCCGGGGGGTCGAACCGGTGAACACTGAAGCTTTCTTT